This T cell receptor (beta chain) appears in the sequencing data of a study of tumor-infiltrating lymphocytes in localized non-small cell lung cancer. Study-level information: The cohort mixed smokers and never-smokers, several histologies, and some post-neoadjuvant-chemotherapy samples. Each patient gave resected tumor and non-adjacent uninvolved lung tissue. Study outcomes and limitations: Higher tumor T cell infiltration than in uninvolved lung was supported by TCRbeta sequencing. Different pieces of the same tissue went to different assays, confounding technical variation with intratumor heterogeneity.

CDR1 and CDR2 from the germline V gene are MGHRA and YSYEKL. The CDR3 runs to 14 residues. V lost 7 bases to trimming and J lost 4 bases; unmatched junction nucleotides: 7. Here immunoSEQ multiplex PCR was the method, and the copy in TCRdb shows in-frame clones only, minus some. The sample has thousands of clones, about two thirds seen once. To note about this clone: What it binds is unknown.

The material sequenced was lung tumor tissue. This clonotype was obtained from a human donor with non-small cell lung cancer. The chain couples TRBV4-1 to TRBJ2-1, with 7 bases lining up with TRBD2. Written as DNA, the CDR3 is TGCGCCAGCAAAGCCCTAGCGGAATACAATGAGCAGTTCTTC. Protein product: CASKALAEYNEQFF.